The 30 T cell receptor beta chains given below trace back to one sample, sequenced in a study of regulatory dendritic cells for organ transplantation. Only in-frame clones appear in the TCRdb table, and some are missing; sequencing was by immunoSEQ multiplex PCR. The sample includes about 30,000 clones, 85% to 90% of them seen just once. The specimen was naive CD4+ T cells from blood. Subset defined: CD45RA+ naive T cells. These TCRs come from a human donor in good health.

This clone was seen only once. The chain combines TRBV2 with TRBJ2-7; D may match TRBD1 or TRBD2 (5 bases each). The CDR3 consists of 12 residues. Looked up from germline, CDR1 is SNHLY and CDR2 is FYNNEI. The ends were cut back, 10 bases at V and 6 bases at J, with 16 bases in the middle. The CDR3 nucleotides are TGTGCCACACGACTATTCCAGGGCGAGCAGTACTTC. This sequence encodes CATRLFQGEQYF.

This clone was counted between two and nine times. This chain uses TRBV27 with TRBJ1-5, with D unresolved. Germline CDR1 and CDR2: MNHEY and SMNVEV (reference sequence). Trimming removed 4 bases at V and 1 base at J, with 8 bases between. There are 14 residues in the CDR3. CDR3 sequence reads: CASSSQASNQPQHF. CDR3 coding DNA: TGTGCCAGCAGTTCCCAGGCGAGCAATCAGCCCCAGCATTTT.

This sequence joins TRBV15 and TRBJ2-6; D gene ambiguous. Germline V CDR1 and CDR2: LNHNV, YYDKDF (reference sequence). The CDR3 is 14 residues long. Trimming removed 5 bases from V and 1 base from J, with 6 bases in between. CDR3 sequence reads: CATSEPSGANVLTF. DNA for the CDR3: TGTGCCACCAGCGAACCATCTGGGGCCAACGTCCTGACTTTC. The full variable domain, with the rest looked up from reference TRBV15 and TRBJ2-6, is DAMVIQNPRYQVTQFGKPVTLSCSQTLNHNVMYWYQQKSSQAPKLLFHYYDKDFNNEADTPDNFQSRRPNTSFCFLDIRSPGLGDTAMYLCATSEPSGANVLTFGAGSRLTVL.

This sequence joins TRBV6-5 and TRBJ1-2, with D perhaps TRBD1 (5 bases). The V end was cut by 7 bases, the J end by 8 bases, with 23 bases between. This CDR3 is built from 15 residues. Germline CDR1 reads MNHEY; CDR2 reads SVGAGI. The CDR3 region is CASTRSGRGGGGYTF. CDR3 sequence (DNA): TGTGCCAGCACGAGGTCGGGAAGGGGAGGTGGAGGCTACACCTTC.

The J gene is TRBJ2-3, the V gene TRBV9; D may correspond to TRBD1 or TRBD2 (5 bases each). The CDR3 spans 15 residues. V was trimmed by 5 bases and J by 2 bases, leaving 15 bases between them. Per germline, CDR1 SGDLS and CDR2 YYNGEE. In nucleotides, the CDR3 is TGTGCCAGCAGTCGCTTCGGGACCTTCACAGATACGCAGTATTTT. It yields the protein CASSRFGTFTDTQYF.

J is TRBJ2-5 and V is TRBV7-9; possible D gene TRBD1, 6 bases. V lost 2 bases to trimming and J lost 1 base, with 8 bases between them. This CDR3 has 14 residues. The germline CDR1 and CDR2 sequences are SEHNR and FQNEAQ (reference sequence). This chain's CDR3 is CASSLSRGQETQYF. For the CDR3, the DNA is TGTGCCAGCAGCTTAAGCAGGGGCCAAGAGACCCAGTACTTC.

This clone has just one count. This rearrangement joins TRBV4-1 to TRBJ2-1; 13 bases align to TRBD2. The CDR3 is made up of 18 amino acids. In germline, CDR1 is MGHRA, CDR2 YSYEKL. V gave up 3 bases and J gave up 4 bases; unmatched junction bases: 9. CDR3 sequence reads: CASSHLSTSGGTYNEQFF. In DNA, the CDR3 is TGCGCCAGCAGCCACCTTTCGACTAGCGGGGGGACTTACAATGAGCAGTTCTTC.

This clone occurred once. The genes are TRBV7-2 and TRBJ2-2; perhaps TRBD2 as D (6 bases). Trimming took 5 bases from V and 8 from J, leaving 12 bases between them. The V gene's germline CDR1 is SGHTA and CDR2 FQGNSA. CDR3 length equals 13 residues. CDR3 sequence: CASSRGGTGELFF. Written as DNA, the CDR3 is TGTGCCAGCAGCCGTGGGGGGACGGGGGAGCTGTTTTTT.

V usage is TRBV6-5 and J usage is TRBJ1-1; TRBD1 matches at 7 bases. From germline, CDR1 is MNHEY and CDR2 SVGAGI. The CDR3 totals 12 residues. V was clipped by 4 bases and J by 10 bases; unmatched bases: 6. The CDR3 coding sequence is TGTGCCAGCAGTTTACGACAGGGAGGAGCTTTCTTT. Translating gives CASSLRQGGAFF.

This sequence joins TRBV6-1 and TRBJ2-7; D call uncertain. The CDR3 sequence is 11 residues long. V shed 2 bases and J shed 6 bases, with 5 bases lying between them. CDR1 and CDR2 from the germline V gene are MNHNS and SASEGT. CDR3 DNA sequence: TGTGCCAGCAGTGAATTGCGCGAGCAGTACTTC. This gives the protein CASSELREQYF.

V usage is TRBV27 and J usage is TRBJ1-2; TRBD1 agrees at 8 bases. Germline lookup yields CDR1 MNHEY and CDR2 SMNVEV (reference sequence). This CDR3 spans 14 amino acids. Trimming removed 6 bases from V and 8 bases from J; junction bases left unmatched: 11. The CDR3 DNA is TGTGCCAGCAGGCGTGATCAGGGGGCGGGGGGCTACACCTTC. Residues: CASRRDQGAGGYTF.

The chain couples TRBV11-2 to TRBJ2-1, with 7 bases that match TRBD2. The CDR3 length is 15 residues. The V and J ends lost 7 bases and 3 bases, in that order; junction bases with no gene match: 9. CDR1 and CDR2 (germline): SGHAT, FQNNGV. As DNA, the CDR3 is TGTGCCAGCACCAAGGCAGGACTAGTCTACAATGAGCAGTTCTTC. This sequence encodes CASTKAGLVYNEQFF.

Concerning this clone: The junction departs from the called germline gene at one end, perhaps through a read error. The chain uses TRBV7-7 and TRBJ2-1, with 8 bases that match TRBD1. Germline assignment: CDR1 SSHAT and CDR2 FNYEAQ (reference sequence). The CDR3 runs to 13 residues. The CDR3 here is CASSRQGTNEQFF. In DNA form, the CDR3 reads TGTGCTAGCAGCCGACAGGGGACGAATGAGCAGTTCTTC.

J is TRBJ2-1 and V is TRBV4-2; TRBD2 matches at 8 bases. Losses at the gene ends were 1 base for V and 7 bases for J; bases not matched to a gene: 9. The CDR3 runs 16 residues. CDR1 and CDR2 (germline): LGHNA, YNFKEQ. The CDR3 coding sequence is TGTGCCAGCAGCCAAGTGGGCGGGGGGACTATTAATGAGCAGTTCTTC. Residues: CASSQVGGGTINEQFF.

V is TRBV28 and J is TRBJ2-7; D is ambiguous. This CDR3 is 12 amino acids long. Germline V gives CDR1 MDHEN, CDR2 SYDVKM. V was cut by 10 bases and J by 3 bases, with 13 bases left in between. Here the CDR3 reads CATRVLGYEQYF. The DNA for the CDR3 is TGTGCCACTCGCGTTTTAGGCTACGAGCAGTACTTC. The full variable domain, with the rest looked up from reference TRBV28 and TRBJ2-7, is DVKVTQSSRYLVKRTGEKVFLECVQDMDHENMFWYRQDPGLGLRLIYFSYDVKMKEKGDIPEGYSVSREKKERFSLILESASTNQTSMYLCATRVLGYEQYFGPGTRLTVT.

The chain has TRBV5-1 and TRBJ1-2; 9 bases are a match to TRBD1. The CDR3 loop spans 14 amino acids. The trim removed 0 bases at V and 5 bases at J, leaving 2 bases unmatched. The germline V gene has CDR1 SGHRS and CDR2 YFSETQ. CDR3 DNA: TGCGCCAGCAGCTTGGGACAGGGGGTTTATGGCTACACCTTC. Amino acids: CASSLGQGVYGYTF.

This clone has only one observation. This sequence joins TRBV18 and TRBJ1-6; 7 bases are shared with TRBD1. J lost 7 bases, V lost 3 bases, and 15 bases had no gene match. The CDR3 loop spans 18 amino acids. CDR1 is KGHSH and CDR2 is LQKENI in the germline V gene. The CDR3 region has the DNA TGTGCCAGCTCACCGGGGGTGGAGGGGGCGTTATCGAATTCACCCCTCCACTTT. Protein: CASSPGVEGALSNSPLHF.

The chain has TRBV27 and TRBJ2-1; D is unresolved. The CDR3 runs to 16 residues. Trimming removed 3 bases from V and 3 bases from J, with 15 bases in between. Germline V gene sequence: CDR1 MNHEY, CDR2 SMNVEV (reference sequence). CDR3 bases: TGTGCCAGCAGTTTTAGGGTCACACTTGTCTACAATGAGCAGTTCTTC. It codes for CASSFRVTLVYNEQFF.

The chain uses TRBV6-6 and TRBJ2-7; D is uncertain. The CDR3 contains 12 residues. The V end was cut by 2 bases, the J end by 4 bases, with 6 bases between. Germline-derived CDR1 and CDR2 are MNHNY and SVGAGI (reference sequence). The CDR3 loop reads CASSYDLYEQYF. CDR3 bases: TGTGCCAGCAGTTACGACCTTTACGAGCAGTACTTC.

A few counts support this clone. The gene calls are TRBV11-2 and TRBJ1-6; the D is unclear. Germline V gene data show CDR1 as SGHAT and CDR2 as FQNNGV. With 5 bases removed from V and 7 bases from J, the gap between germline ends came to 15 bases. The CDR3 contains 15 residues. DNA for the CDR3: TGTGCCAGCAGCCCAGTTAGTGATCGCAATTCACCCCTCCACTTT. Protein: CASSPVSDRNSPLHF.

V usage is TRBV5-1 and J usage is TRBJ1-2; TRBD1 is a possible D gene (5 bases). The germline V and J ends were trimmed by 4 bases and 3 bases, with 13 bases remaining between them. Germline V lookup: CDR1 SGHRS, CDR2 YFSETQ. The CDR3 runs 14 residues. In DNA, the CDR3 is TGCGCCAGCAGCCGGTTTGGGGGTGACTATGGCTACACCTTC. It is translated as CASSRFGGDYGYTF.

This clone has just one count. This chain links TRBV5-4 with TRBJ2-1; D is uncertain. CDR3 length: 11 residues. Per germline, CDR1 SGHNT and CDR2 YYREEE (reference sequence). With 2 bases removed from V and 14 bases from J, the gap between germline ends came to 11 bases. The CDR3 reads CASSLGPKKFF. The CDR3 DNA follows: TGTGCCAGCAGCTTAGGGCCGAAGAAGTTCTTC.

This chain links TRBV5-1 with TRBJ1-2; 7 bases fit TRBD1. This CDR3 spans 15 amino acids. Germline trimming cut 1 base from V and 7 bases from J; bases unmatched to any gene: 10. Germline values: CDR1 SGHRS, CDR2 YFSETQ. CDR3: CASSLIPEGALGYTF. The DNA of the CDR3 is TGCGCCAGCAGCTTGATTCCCGAGGGGGCACTTGGCTACACCTTC.

Here the CDR3 reads CASRQTIDRVNYGYTF. The CDR3 region has the DNA TGTGCCAGCAGACAAACCATAGACAGGGTTAACTATGGCTACACCTTC. The J gene is TRBJ1-2, the V gene TRBV6-6; 7 bases match TRBD1. The CDR3 totals 16 residues. CDR1 is MNHNY and CDR2 is SVGAGI in the germline V gene (reference sequence). Losses at the gene ends were 6 bases for V and 1 base for J; bases not matched to a gene: 11.

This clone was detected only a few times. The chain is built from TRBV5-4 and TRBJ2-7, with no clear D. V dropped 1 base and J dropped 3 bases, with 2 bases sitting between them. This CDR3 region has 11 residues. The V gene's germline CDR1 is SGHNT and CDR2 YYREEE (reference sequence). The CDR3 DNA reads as TGTGCCAGCAGCTTGAACTACGAGCAGTACTTC. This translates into CASSLNYEQYF. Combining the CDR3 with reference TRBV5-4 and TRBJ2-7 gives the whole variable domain ETGVTQSPTHLIKTRGQQVTLRCSSQSGHNTVSWYQQALGQGPQFIFQYYREEENGRGNFPPRFSGLQFPNYSSELNVNALELDDSALYLCASSLNYEQYFGPGTRLTVT.

The CDR3 DNA reads as TGTGCCATCAGTCTCGACCCGGGCGAAGAAGCTTTCTTT. Protein product: CAISLDPGEEAFF. V gene TRBV10-3 combines with J gene TRBJ1-1; D gene uncertain. The CDR3 runs to 13 residues. The germline V gene encodes CDR1 ENHRY and CDR2 SYGVKD. Trimming took 5 bases from V and 8 from J, leaving 15 bases between them.

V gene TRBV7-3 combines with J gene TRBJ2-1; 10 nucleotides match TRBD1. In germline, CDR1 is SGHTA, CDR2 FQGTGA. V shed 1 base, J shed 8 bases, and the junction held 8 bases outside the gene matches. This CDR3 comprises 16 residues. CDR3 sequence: CASSLMDPGTGDEQFF. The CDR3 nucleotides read TGTGCCAGCAGCTTAATGGACCCCGGGACAGGGGATGAGCAGTTCTTC.

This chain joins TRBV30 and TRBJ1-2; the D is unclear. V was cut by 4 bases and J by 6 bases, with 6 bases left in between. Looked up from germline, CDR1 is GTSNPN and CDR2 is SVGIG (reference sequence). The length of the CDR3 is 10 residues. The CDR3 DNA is TGTGCCTGGATATTACATGGCTACACCTTC. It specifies CAWILHGYTF.

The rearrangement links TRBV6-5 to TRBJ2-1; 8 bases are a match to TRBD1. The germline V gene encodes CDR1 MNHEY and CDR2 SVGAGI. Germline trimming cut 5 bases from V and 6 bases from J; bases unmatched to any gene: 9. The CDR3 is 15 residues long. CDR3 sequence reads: CASSRGQGGGNEQFF. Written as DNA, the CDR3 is TGTGCCAGCAGTAGAGGACAGGGTGGGGGCAATGAGCAGTTCTTC.

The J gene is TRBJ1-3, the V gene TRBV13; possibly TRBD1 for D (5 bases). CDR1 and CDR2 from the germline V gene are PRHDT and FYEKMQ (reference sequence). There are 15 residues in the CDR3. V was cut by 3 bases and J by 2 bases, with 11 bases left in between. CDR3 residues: CASSFRQLPGNTIYF. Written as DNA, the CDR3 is TGTGCCAGCAGCTTTCGACAGCTACCTGGAAACACCATATATTTT.